Detailed here is one T cell receptor (beta chain). Its specificity is not known. This entry comes from a study of T cell repertoires in cytomegalovirus infection. Study-level background: From public TCR beta signatures came an indication of both CMV infection and matching HLA type. Regarding the study as a whole: The cumulative frequency of public TCR beta families identified carriers of CMV plus the relevant HLA. Dominant in the ex vivo response were TCR beta clonotypes restricted by HLA-C and specific for CMV.

The length of the CDR3 is 14 residues. The V and J ends lost 11 bases and 3 bases, in that order; junction bases with no gene match: 12. CDR1 MNHEY and CDR2 SMNVEV come from the germline V gene (reference sequence). A single record per CDR3 protein comes from TCRdb applying MiXCR to the reads. The sample carries a few hundred thousand distinct CDR3 sequences, 25% to 35% recorded once. This clonotype originated in a human donor in good health (CMV status not recorded). Some clones in this sample may be carry-over from other donors' samples. The sample here was cultured PBMCs, taken from culture after CMV antigen stimulation. The chain uses TRBV27 and TRBJ2-7, with 8 bases aligning to TRBD1. The DNA of the CDR3 is TGTGCCGTCGAAATATTGGACAGGGACTACGAGCAGTACTTC. It codes for CAVEILDRDYEQYF.